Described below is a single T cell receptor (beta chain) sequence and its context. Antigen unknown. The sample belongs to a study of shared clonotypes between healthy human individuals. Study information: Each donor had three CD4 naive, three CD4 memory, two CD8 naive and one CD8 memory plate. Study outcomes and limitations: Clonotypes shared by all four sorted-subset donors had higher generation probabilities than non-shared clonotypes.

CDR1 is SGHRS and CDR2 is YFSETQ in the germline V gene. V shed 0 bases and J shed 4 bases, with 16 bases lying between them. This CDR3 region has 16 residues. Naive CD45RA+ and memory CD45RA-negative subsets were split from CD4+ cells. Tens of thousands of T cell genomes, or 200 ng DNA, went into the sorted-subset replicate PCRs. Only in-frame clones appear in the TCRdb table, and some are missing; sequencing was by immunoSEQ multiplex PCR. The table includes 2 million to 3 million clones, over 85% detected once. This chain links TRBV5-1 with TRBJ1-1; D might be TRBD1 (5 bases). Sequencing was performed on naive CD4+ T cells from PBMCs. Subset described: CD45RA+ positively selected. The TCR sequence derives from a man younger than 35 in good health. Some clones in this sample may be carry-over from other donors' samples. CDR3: CASSLGGDRRPTEAFF. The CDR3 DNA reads TGCGCCAGCAGCTTGGGCGGTGACAGAAGGCCCACTGAAGCTTTCTTT. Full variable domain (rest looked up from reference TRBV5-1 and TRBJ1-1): KAGVTQTPRYLIKTRGQQVTLSCSPISGHRSVSWYQQTPGQGLQFLFEYFSETQRNKGNFPGRFSGRQFSNSRSEMNVSTLELGDSALYLCASSLGGDRRPTEAFFGQGTRLTVV.